This T cell receptor beta chain was sequenced during a study of CD8 T cells in Susac syndrome. The CDR3 is 16 amino acids. Losses at the gene ends were 5 bases for V and 1 base for J; bases not matched to a gene: 8. The germline CDR1 and CDR2 sequences are SEHNR and FQNEAQ (reference sequence). In blood CD8+ and CD4+ T cells, TCR beta underwent sequencing. The multiple sclerosis control group consisted of treatment-naive patients whose relapsing-remitting disease, which was either stable or active, fulfilled revised McDonald criteria. It was negative isolation that provided the CD8+ and CD4+ T cells, whereas TEMRA cells were enriched by FACS. RNA amounts of roughly 0.45 to 1 ug underwent reverse transcription with random hexamers. immunoSEQ multiplex PCR amplified TCR beta CDR3 across 54 Vbeta, 13 Jbeta. A single record per CDR3 protein comes from TCRdb applying MiXCR to the immunoSEQ multiplex PCR reads. The repertoire has more than 150,000 distinct CDR3 sequences, nearly 97% of them found once; the top ten carry 0.15%.

This TCR came from a human donor with multiple sclerosis. The sample consisted of CD8+ T cells from PBMCs. The chain links TRBV7-9 to TRBJ2-5; 9 bases map to TRBD2. The CDR3 loop reads CASSPPGRGGQETQYF. Here the CDR3 DNA reads TGTGCCAGCAGCCCCCCCGGGCGGGGGGGCCAAGAGACCCAGTACTTC.